This note documents a single T cell receptor beta chain sequence. As yet, its antigen is unknown. The data are from a study of blood T cells in healthy people across ages. General study points: Estimates of diversity drawn from one million T cells were considered underestimates.

Primed by a sample-barcoded 5' primer and a J-beta primer mix, a second PCR proceeded for 7 to 11 cycles. TCRdb re-derived calls from the 5' RACE reads in MiXCR, one entry per CDR3 protein. The repertoire consists of some 900,000 distinct CDR3 sequences, with roughly 48% occurring once and the leading ten covering about an eighth. Trimming pared 0 bases from V and 4 bases from J, leaving 13 bases between. Germline CDR1 reads DFQATT; CDR2 reads SNEGSKA (reference sequence). CDR3 length: 15 residues. The V and J genes are TRBV20-1 and TRBJ2-1; no reliable D call. Material: blood. The sequence derives from a man under 40 in good health. CDR3 protein: CSARDPTLGYNEQFF. The CDR3 DNA follows: TGCAGTGCTAGAGATCCCACGTTGGGGTACAATGAGCAGTTCTTC.